This T cell receptor (beta chain) stems from a study of T cell responses to AZD1222 COVID-19 vaccine. In the study overall: The analysis combined second doses at about 4 or about 12 weeks.

Study-wide results and caveats: Spike-spanning, vaccine-associated CD4 TCRs were dominant at 160-218 and 743-854. Sampling captured repertoires only after the peak T cell response. A mostly white British donor set with more females was recruited, and clonal diversity was possibly underestimated.

V dropped 2 bases and J dropped 8 bases, with 12 bases sitting between them. Germline V gene lookup returns CDR1 SGHTA and CDR2 FQGNSA. There are 13 residues in the CDR3. As regards this clone: Its antigen is as yet unknown.

Sequencing used immunoSEQ multiplex PCR; TCRdb keeps in-frame clones, though not all of them. The top ten hold roughly 9.8% of the sample, which has approximately 73,000 clones, roughly 84% seen once. This specimen was peripheral blood, taken on day 0 of AZD1222 vaccination. The TCR was taken from an adult in good health. The chain recombines TRBV7-2 with TRBJ1-2, with D maybe TRBD1 (6 bases). The CDR3 bases are TGTGCCAGCAGCTTACAGGGGATAGAGGGCTACACCTTC. Amino acid sequence: CASSLQGIEGYTF.